This paragraph covers one TCR beta chain sequence. These data come from a study of cytomegalovirus exposure and HLA in healthy donors. Study information: Earlier, approximately 180 million T cells were analyzed, and around 100 million unique TCR beta sequences were found among them.

The study ran its PCR with 60 Vbeta and 13 Jbeta primers. The protocol was immunoSEQ multiplex PCR, while the TCRdb copy is restricted to in-frame clones and leaves out a portion. The sample carries 75,000 to 90,000 clones, less than 80% recorded once. CDR1 is SGHDN and CDR2 is FVKESK in the germline V gene. Unmatched junction bases numbered 20, after V lost 5 bases and J lost 4 bases. The CDR3 sequence is 20 residues long. The V and J genes are TRBV14 and TRBJ2-2, with 9 bases identical to TRBD1. The sample taken for sequencing was PBMCs. The clonotype originates from a human donor in good health. CDR3 sequence (DNA): TGTGCCAGCAGCGTGGGACAGGGATCTACAAATCACACTCTCACCGGGGAGCTGTTTTTT. It encodes CASSVGQGSTNHTLTGELFF. Supplemented by reference TRBV14 and TRBJ2-2, the full variable domain reads EAGVTQFPSHSVIEKGQTVTLRCDPISGHDNLYWYRRVMGKEIKFLLHFVKESKQDESGMPNNRFLAERTGGTYSTLKVQPAELEDSGVYFCASSVGQGSTNHTLTGELFFGEGSRLTVL.